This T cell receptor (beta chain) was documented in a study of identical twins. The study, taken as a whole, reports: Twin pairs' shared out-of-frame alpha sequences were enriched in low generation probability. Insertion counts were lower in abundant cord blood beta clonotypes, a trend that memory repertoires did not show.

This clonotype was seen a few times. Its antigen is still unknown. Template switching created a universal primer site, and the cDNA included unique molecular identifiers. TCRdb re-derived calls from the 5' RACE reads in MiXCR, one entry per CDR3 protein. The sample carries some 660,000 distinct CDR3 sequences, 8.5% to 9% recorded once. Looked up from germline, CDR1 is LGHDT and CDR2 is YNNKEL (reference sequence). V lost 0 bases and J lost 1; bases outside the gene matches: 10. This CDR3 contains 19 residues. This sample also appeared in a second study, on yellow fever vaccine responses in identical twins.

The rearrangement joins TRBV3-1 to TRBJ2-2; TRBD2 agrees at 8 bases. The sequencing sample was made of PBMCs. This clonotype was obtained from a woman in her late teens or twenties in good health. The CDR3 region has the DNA TGTGCCAGCAGCCAAGATATTCGGCGGGGGGCCAAGAACACCGGGGAGCTGTTTTTT. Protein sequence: CASSQDIRRGAKNTGELFF.